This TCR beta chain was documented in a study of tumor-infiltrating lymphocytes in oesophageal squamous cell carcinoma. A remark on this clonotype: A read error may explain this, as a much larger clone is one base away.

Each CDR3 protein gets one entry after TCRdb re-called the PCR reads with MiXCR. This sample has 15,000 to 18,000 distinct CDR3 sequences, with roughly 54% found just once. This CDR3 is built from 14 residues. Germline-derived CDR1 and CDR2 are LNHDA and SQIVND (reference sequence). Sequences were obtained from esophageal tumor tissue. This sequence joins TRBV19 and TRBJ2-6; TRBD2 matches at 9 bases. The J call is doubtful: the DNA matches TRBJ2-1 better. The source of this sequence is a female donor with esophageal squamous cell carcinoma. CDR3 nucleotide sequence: TGTGCCAGTAGTATAGTAGCGGGAGTGTACGAGCAGTTCTTC. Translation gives CASSIVAGVYEQFF.